A single sample gave rise to the 11 T cell receptor beta chains below, sequenced in a study of blood T cell repertoires in COVID-19. Method: immunoSEQ multiplex PCR; TCRdb's copy keeps in-frame clones and lacks some. The table includes about 46,000 clones, around 88% detected once. The sample taken for sequencing was peripheral blood. These receptors came from a woman of 80 years or more with acute or convalescent COVID-19.

V is TRBV28 and J is TRBJ2-7; a weak D match, TRBD1 (5 bases). This CDR3 comprises 12 residues. Trimming pared 4 bases from V and 4 bases from J, leaving 8 bases between. Germline V gene sequence: CDR1 MDHEN, CDR2 SYDVKM. The CDR3 sequence is CASSSRVYEQYF. The DNA of the CDR3 is TGTGCCAGCAGTTCCAGGGTTTACGAGCAGTACTTC.

The V call is TRBV4-1, the J call TRBJ2-3, with 8 bases that match TRBD2. Germline trimming cut 1 base from V and 2 bases from J; bases unmatched to any gene: 8. Germline V gene sequence: CDR1 MGHRA, CDR2 YSYEKL. The CDR3 covers 17 residues. DNA for the CDR3: TGCGCCAGCAGCCAAGGTATTAGCGGGGACTTCACAGATACGCAGTATTTT. It codes for CASSQGISGDFTDTQYF.

This rearrangement joins TRBV5-4 to TRBJ1-1; 7 bases line up with TRBD1. Per the germline V gene, CDR1 is SGHNT and CDR2 is YYREEE (reference sequence). The junction had 5 bases not matched to a gene; V was cut back by 2 bases and J by 4 bases. The CDR3 runs to 14 residues. The CDR3 sequence: CASSFPAGGTEAFF. The CDR3, as DNA: TGTGCCAGCAGCTTCCCTGCAGGGGGCACTGAAGCTTTCTTT.

V is TRBV6-1 and J is TRBJ2-1; TRBD1 is a possible D gene (6 bases). Germline V lookup: CDR1 MNHNS, CDR2 SASEGT. Trimming stripped 4 bases from V and 2 bases from J, with 18 bases between. The CDR3 runs to 17 residues. The CDR3 DNA reads as TGTGCCAGCAGTGGAACACAGGGCCTTTTTGCCTACAATGAGCAGTTCTTC. Its protein product is CASSGTQGLFAYNEQFF.

Only a few counts were recorded for this clone. The chain recombines TRBV10-3 with TRBJ2-1; D is possibly TRBD2 (6 bases). The CDR3 is 14 amino acids. Trimming removed 5 bases at V and 8 bases at J, with 16 bases between. Germline assignment: CDR1 ENHRY and CDR2 SYGVKD. The chain's CDR3 is CAISFRDSVDEQFF. CDR3 nucleotide sequence: TGTGCCATCAGTTTTCGGGACTCGGTCGATGAGCAGTTCTTC.

The chain combines TRBV9 with TRBJ2-1, with 12 bases matching TRBD2. The ends lost 4 bases at V and 4 bases at J; junction bases unmatched: 3. The germline V gene encodes CDR1 SGDLS and CDR2 YYNGEE. This CDR3 is built from 15 residues. CDR3 sequence reads: CASSSSGGGYNEQFF. The CDR3 region has the DNA TGTGCCAGCAGCTCTAGCGGGGGGGGATACAATGAGCAGTTCTTC.

This chain uses TRBV12-3 or TRBV12-4 with TRBJ1-2; D possibly corresponds to TRBD1 (5 bases). The length of the CDR3 is 13 residues. Trimming removed 3 bases from V and 3 bases from J, with 8 bases in between. The DNA of the CDR3 is TGTGCCAGCAGTTTCCGCAGGGACTATGGCTACACCTTC. Protein sequence: CASSFRRDYGYTF.

The rearrangement uses TRBV3-1 (or the pseudogene TRBV3-2) and TRBJ2-5, with TRBD1 identical over 7 bases. After removal of 0 bases from V and 4 bases from J, the junction contained 5 bases not matched to a gene. CDR1 is LGHDT and CDR2 is YNNKEL in the germline V gene (reference sequence). The CDR3 length is 15 residues. As DNA, the CDR3 is TGTGCCAGCAGCCAAGAGTCGACAGGGAGAGAGACCCAGTACTTC. Amino acids: CASSQESTGRETQYF.

V usage is TRBV7-2 and J usage is TRBJ1-5; weak D call: TRBD1 (5 bases). This CDR3 has 16 residues. The germline gives CDR1 SGHTA, CDR2 FQGNSA. V lost 6 bases and J 1 base, leaving 16 bases between the germline ends. Written as DNA, the CDR3 is TGTGCCAGCAGTTACGGGGGGGGAGTGAGCAATCAGCCCCAGCATTTT. Translated: CASSYGGGVSNQPQHF.

The chain has TRBV7-9 and TRBJ2-5, with TRBD1 matching over 12 bases. With 4 bases clipped from V and 5 bases from J, the junction kept 8 bases outside the gene matches. Germline V gives CDR1 SEHNR, CDR2 FQNEAQ (reference sequence). The CDR3 is made up of 16 amino acids. The CDR3 here is CASSSPGQGASETQYF. CDR3 sequence (DNA): TGTGCCAGCAGCTCGCCGGGACAGGGGGCGAGTGAGACCCAGTACTTC.

This clone came up once. J is TRBJ2-7 and V is TRBV15; perhaps TRBD1 as D (6 bases). Germline-derived CDR1 and CDR2 are LNHNV and YYDKDF (reference sequence). CDR3 length: 16 amino acids. V was cut by 3 bases and J by 0 bases, with 15 bases left in between. In DNA form, the CDR3 reads TGTGCCACCAGCAGTCCCGACAGGTCCAGCTCCTACGAGCAGTACTTC. Residues: CATSSPDRSSSYEQYF.